This section outlines one T cell receptor beta chain sequence together with its context. Its antigen is unidentified. Per germline, CDR1 SNHLY and CDR2 FYNNEI. V dropped 1 base and J dropped 2 bases, with 5 bases sitting between them. This CDR3 has 13 amino acids. CD45RO negativity and positive selection for CCR7 defined naive CD8 cells, a population that excluded terminally differentiated effector memory CD45RA+ cells. The data are from a study of shared clonotypes between healthy human individuals. General observations from the study: Non-shared clonotypes had lower generation probabilities than those shared by all four donors.

Measured with immunoSEQ multiplex PCR; TCRdb has only the in-frame clones, and not every one. Altogether about 550,000 clones are present, 95% being singletons, with the ten largest covering roughly 0.1%. The chain links TRBV2 to TRBJ2-5; D gene uncertain. Sequencing input: naive CD8+ T cells sorted from blood. The origin of this receptor is a woman between 25 and 40 years old in good health. The CDR3 here is CASSEGLQETQYF. The CDR3, as DNA: TGTGCCAGCAGTGAAGGGTTGCAAGAGACCCAGTACTTC.